These 24 T cell receptor beta chains share one sample of origin, sequenced in a study of memory CD4+ T cells and cytomegalovirus serostatus. Assay: immunoSEQ multiplex PCR; the TCRdb copy retains only in-frame clones and omits some. The table has some 87,000 clones, about 80% seen once. The sort gate was single viable CD3+CD4+CD8-CD45RO+ cells for memory CD4+ T cells. Sequenced: memory CD4+ T cells from blood. All receptors come from an adult in good health and CMV-seropositive.

This sequence joins TRBV28 and TRBJ2-1, with TRBD2 identical over 7 bases. The CDR3 contains 16 residues. The J segment lost 5 bases and the V segment lost 7 bases, leaving 14 bases of the junction unmatched. Germline V gives CDR1 MDHEN, CDR2 SYDVKM. This CDR3 reads CASTVGGMGVDNEQFF. As DNA, the CDR3 is TGTGCCAGCACCGTGGGGGGGATGGGGGTCGACAATGAGCAGTTCTTC.

This clone was detected only once. The J gene is TRBJ1-1, the V gene TRBV28; 9 bases align to TRBD1. Germline V gives CDR1 MDHEN, CDR2 SYDVKM. This CDR3 has 15 amino acids. V lost 7 bases to trimming and J lost 5 bases; unmatched junction nucleotides: 11. CDR3 protein: CASTSTGGGWTEAFF. CDR3 DNA: TGTGCCAGCACCTCGACAGGGGGAGGTTGGACTGAAGCTTTCTTT.

This sequence joins TRBV18 and TRBJ2-7; D uncertain. This CDR3 region has 14 residues. Germline V gene sequence: CDR1 KGHSH, CDR2 LQKENI. V lost 3 bases and J 3 bases, leaving 12 bases between the germline ends. The CDR3 is CASSPGLMDYEQYF. In DNA form, the CDR3 reads TGTGCCAGCTCACCGGGATTAATGGACTACGAGCAGTACTTC.

The V call is TRBV19, the J call TRBJ2-6; 7 bases are shared with TRBD1. There are 16 residues in the CDR3. Germline V gene sequence: CDR1 LNHDA, CDR2 SQIVND (reference sequence). V was pared by 5 bases and J by 2 bases, with 6 bases of the junction left unmatched. DNA of the CDR3: TGTGCCAGTAGTTTCAGAGGGGGCGCTGGGGCCAACGTCCTGACTTTC. This gives the protein CASSFRGGAGANVLTF. Full variable domain (remainder filled in from reference TRBV19 and TRBJ2-6): DGGITQSPKYLFRKEGQNVTLSCEQNLNHDAMYWYRQDPGQGLRLIYYSQIVNDFQKGDIAEGYSVSREKKESFPLTVTSAQKNPTAFYLCASSFRGGAGANVLTFGAGSRLTVL.

This clone was counted only a few times. CDR3 sequence: CASKEGAQETQYF. The CDR3 DNA reads as TGTGCCAGCAAAGAAGGGGCTCAAGAGACCCAGTACTTC. The chain links TRBV2 to TRBJ2-5; D perhaps matches TRBD1 (5 bases). Per the germline V gene, CDR1 is SNHLY and CDR2 is FYNNEI. Trimming took 7 bases from V and 2 from J, leaving 11 bases between them. This CDR3 is built from 13 residues.

The rearrangement uses TRBV6-1 and TRBJ2-4; the D call may be TRBD1 or TRBD2 (7 bases each). Germline loops: CDR1 MNHNS, CDR2 SASEGT. V lost 2 bases to trimming and J lost 7 bases, with 21 bases between them. The CDR3 is 17 amino acids. CDR3 nucleotide sequence: TGTGCCAGCAGTGAACGGGGGGCCACAGGGGCGGGGAACATTCAGTACTTC. Protein sequence: CASSERGATGAGNIQYF.

This chain joins TRBV19 and TRBJ2-7; 7 bases align to TRBD2. Unmatched junction bases numbered 6, after V lost 1 base and J lost 6 bases. The CDR3 is 14 residues long. The germline gives CDR1 LNHDA, CDR2 SQIVND (reference sequence). The CDR3 sequence: CASSIGGGSGEQYF. For the CDR3, the DNA is TGTGCCAGTAGTATAGGTGGCGGGAGTGGCGAGCAGTACTTC.

The chain links TRBV18 to TRBJ2-2; the D is unclear. This CDR3 spans 16 amino acids. V lost 3 bases and J 1 base, leaving 12 bases between the germline ends. Germline V gene lookup returns CDR1 KGHSH and CDR2 LQKENI. The CDR3 region is CASSPRQPLNTGELFF. The CDR3, as DNA: TGTGCCAGCTCACCCCGCCAGCCTTTGAACACCGGGGAGCTGTTTTTT.

The genes are TRBV9 and TRBJ2-1, with a weak D call TRBD2 (6 bases). This CDR3 contains 16 residues. Germline-derived CDR1 and CDR2 are SGDLS and YYNGEE. V was cut by 4 bases and J by 4 bases, with 18 bases left in between. The CDR3 nucleotides are TGTGCCAGCAGCCTGGGGACGGGAGATGGTTACAATGAGCAGTTCTTC. Its translation is CASSLGTGDGYNEQFF.

J is TRBJ1-5 and V is TRBV19; TRBD1 agrees at 8 bases. The CDR3 is 15 residues long. J lost 4 bases, V lost 7 bases, and 9 bases had no gene match. Germline V gene data show CDR1 as LNHDA and CDR2 as SQIVND (reference sequence). The CDR3 is CASTLGGQENQPQHF. The CDR3 DNA reads as TGTGCCAGTACCTTAGGGGGACAGGAGAATCAGCCCCAGCATTTT.

The chain couples TRBV2 to TRBJ1-3; D uncertain. The germline V and J ends were trimmed by 3 bases and 9 bases, with 15 bases remaining between them. The CDR3 covers 14 residues. The germline V gene encodes CDR1 SNHLY and CDR2 FYNNEI. CDR3 sequence reads: CASSDGYQYGTIYF. The CDR3 DNA sequence: TGTGCCAGCAGTGATGGGTATCAGTACGGCACCATATATTTT.

The V and J genes are TRBV9 and TRBJ1-4; 9 nucleotides line up with TRBD1. Unmatched junction bases numbered 11, after V lost 0 bases and J lost 14 bases. CDR1 SGDLS and CDR2 YYNGEE come from the germline V gene. This CDR3 contains 15 residues. CDR3 nucleotides: TGTGCCAGCAGCGTAGAGACAGGGGGGGAAAAAAGGCTGTTTTTT. Translated, it gives CASSVETGGEKRLFF. Looking up the rest from reference TRBV9 and TRBJ1-4 gives the full variable domain: DSGVTQTPKHLITATGQRVTLRCSPRSGDLSVYWYQQSLDQGLQFLIQYYNGEERAKGNILERFSAQQFPDLHSELNLSSLELGDSALYFCASSVETGGEKRLFFGSGTQLSVL.

In this sample, this clone turned up a few times. V and J are TRBV29-1 and TRBJ2-6, with D possibly being TRBD1 or TRBD2 (6 bases each). Germline CDR1 reads SQVTM; CDR2 reads ANQGSEA. The CDR3 totals 18 residues. V was clipped by 5 bases and J by 0 bases, with 20 bases between them. The CDR3 protein is CSVRLGGKASSGANVLTF. In DNA, the CDR3 is TGCAGCGTTCGTTTGGGGGGCAAGGCCAGCTCTGGGGCCAACGTCCTGACTTTC.

The genes are TRBV28 and TRBJ1-3; D unresolved. The CDR3 is 15 residues long. Per the germline V gene, CDR1 is MDHEN and CDR2 is SYDVKM. V was shortened by 1 base and J by 4 bases, with 11 bases between the two germline ends. The CDR3 sequence: CASSLSLDLGNTIYF. DNA of the CDR3: TGTGCCAGCAGTTTATCTCTGGACCTAGGAAACACCATATATTTT.

This chain links TRBV6-5 with TRBJ1-2, with 9 bases matching TRBD1. Trimming took 7 bases from V and 7 from J; bases not matched to a gene: 10. Germline V gene lookup returns CDR1 MNHEY and CDR2 SVGAGI. The CDR3 loop spans 14 amino acids. This CDR3 reads CASMAGQGFSGYTF. The CDR3 nucleotides are TGTGCCAGCATGGCGGGACAGGGTTTCTCTGGCTACACCTTC.

The genes are TRBV29-1 and TRBJ1-2; 9 positions match TRBD1. J gave up 2 bases and V 7 bases, and 5 bases lay outside the gene matches. Germline V gene lookup returns CDR1 SQVTM and CDR2 ANQGSEA. The CDR3 sequence is 13 residues long. Written as DNA, the CDR3 is TGCAGCGCTGGGGGGACAGGGAACTATGGCTACACCTTC. It yields the protein CSAGGTGNYGYTF.

The V gene is TRBV2, the J gene TRBJ1-5, with D tentatively TRBD1 (5 bases). Germline-derived CDR1 and CDR2 are SNHLY and FYNNEI. Trimming removed 6 bases from V and 0 bases from J, with 12 bases in between. The CDR3 runs 15 residues. CDR3 region: CASRGQTYSNQPQHF. The DNA for the CDR3 is TGTGCCAGCAGGGGGCAGACCTATAGCAATCAGCCCCAGCATTTT.

The chain employs TRBV7-9 and TRBJ2-7, with 8 bases identical to TRBD1. J lost 12 bases, V lost 1 base, and 11 bases had no gene match. The CDR3 contains 14 residues. Looked up from germline, CDR1 is SEHNR and CDR2 is FQNEAQ (reference sequence). CDR3 sequence (DNA): TGTGCCAGCAGCTTAGGTGGCAGGGGGCGTATACTGTACTTC. It yields the protein CASSLGGRGRILYF.

This clone has just one count. The chain uses TRBV28 and TRBJ1-2, with D tentatively TRBD1 (5 bases). V lost 6 bases to trimming and J lost 4 bases, with 15 bases between them. Germline V gene sequence: CDR1 MDHEN, CDR2 SYDVKM. This CDR3 has 14 amino acids. In DNA form, the CDR3 reads TGTGCCAGCAGCCGTGCGGCTAGGGGCTATGGCTACACCTTC. Protein: CASSRAARGYGYTF.

The chain employs TRBV5-6 and TRBJ2-1, with TRBD1 as a possible D gene (5 bases). Trimming shortened V by 1 base and J by 8 bases, and 13 bases separated the two germline ends. Germline lookup yields CDR1 SGHDT and CDR2 YYEEEE. This CDR3 spans 14 amino acids. CDR3 sequence (DNA): TGTGCCAGCAGCTTGATCAGCCAGGGCGATGAGCAGTTCTTC. Residues: CASSLISQGDEQFF.

The V gene is TRBV7-9, the J gene TRBJ1-2; D remains ambiguous. With 1 base removed from V and 7 bases from J, the gap between germline ends came to 7 bases. The germline V gene encodes CDR1 SEHNR and CDR2 FQNEAQ (reference sequence). The CDR3 consists of 12 residues. The CDR3 DNA follows: TGTGCCAGCAGCTTAGGGGAGGGTGGCTACACCTTC. This codes for CASSLGEGGYTF.

The chain carries TRBV9 and TRBJ2-2, with 12 bases identical to TRBD2. CDR3 length: 16 amino acids. Trimming at V came to 0 bases and at J to 4 bases, leaving 1 base not matched to a gene. Germline V gene data show CDR1 as SGDLS and CDR2 as YYNGEE. In DNA, the CDR3 is TGTGCCAGCAGCGTAGGACTAGCGGGAGCCACCGGGGAGCTGTTTTTT. As protein: CASSVGLAGATGELFF.

This clone has only a few counts. J is TRBJ2-5 and V is TRBV11-1; 8 bases map to TRBD1. Germline CDR1 SGHAT, CDR2 FQDESV (reference sequence). J was trimmed by 6 bases and V by 2 bases; bases with no gene match: 11. CDR3 length equals 16 residues. The DNA of the CDR3 is TGTGCCAGCAGCTTATCCGATGGACAGGGACCGAAGACCCAGTACTTC. Amino acids: CASSLSDGQGPKTQYF.

The chain recombines TRBV25-1 with TRBJ2-7; D not resolved. Germline loops: CDR1 MGHDK, CDR2 SYGVNS. Trimming shortened V by 5 bases and J by 1 base, and 12 bases separated the two germline ends. The CDR3 length is 14 residues. DNA for the CDR3: TGTGCCAGCAGTTTGGCAGCGACGTCCTACGAGCAGTACTTC. As protein: CASSLAATSYEQYF.